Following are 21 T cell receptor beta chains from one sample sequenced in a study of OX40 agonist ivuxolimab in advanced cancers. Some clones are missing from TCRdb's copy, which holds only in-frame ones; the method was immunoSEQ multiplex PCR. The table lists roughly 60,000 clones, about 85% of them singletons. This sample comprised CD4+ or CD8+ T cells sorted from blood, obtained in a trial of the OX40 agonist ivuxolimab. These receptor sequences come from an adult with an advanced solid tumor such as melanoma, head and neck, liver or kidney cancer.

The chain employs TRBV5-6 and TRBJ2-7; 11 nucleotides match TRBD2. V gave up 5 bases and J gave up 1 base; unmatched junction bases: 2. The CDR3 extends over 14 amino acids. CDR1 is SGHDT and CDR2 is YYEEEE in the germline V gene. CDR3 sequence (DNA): TGTGCCAGCAGACTAGCGGGGGTTTCCTACGAGCAGTACTTC. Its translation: CASRLAGVSYEQYF. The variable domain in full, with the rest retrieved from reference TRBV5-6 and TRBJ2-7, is DAGVTQSPTHLIKTRGQQVTLRCSPKSGHDTVSWYQQALGQGPQFIFQYYEEEERQRGNFPDRFSGHQFPNYSSELNVNALLLGDSALYLCASRLAGVSYEQYFGPGTRLTVT.

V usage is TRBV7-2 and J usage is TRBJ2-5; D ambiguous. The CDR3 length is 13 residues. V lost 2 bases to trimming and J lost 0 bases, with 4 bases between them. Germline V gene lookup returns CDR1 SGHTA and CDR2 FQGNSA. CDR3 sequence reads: CASSLRYQETQYF. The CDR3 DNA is TGTGCCAGCAGCTTAAGGTACCAAGAGACCCAGTACTTC.

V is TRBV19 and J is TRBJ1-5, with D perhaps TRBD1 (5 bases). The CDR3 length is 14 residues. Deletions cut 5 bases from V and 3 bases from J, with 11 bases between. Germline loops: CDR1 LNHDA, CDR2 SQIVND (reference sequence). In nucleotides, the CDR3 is TGTGCCAGTAGTCGCGGGGGGGTCAATCAGCCCCAGCATTTT. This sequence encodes CASSRGGVNQPQHF.

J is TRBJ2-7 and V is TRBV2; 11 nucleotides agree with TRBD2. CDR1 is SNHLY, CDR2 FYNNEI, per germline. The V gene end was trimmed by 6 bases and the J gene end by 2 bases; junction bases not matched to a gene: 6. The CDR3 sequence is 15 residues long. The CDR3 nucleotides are TGTGCCAGCAGATTTGGGACTAGCGGCACCTACGAGCAGTACTTC. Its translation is CASRFGTSGTYEQYF. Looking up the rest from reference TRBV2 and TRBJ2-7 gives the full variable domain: EPEVTQTPSHQVTQMGQEVILRCVPISNHLYFYWYRQILGQKVEFLVSFYNNEISEKSEIFDDQFSVERPDGSNFTLKIRSTKLEDSAMYFCASRFGTSGTYEQYFGPGTRLTVT.

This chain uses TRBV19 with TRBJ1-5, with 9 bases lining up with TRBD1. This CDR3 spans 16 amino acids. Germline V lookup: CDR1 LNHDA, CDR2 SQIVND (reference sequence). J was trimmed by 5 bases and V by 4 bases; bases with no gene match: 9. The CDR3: CASSTMDRGSYQPQHF. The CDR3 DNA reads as TGTGCCAGTAGTACGATGGACAGGGGCTCCTATCAGCCCCAGCATTTT.

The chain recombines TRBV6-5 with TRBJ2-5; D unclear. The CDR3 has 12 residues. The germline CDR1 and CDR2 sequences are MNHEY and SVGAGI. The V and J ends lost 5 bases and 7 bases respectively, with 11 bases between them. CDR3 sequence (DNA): TGTGCCAGCAGTGGCCCCTCGGGGACCCAGTACTTC. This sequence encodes CASSGPSGTQYF.

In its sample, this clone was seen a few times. CDR3 region: CAWRTETLAPLHF. In nucleotides, the CDR3 is TGTGCCTGGAGGACGGAGACTCTTGCACCCCTCCACTTT. The V call is TRBV30, the J call TRBJ1-6; D ambiguous. The CDR3 covers 13 residues. V was shortened by 3 bases and J by 11 bases, with 14 bases between the two germline ends. Germline V CDR1 and CDR2: GTSNPN, SVGIG (reference sequence).

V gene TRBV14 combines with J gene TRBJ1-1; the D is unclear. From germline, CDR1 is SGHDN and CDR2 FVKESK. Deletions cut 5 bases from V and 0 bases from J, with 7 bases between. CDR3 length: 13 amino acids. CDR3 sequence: CASSWGVNTEAFF. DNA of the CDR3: TGTGCCAGCAGCTGGGGAGTGAACACTGAAGCTTTCTTT. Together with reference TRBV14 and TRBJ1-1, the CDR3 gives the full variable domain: EAGVTQFPSHSVIEKGQTVTLRCDPISGHDNLYWYRRVMGKEIKFLLHFVKESKQDESGMPNNRFLAERTGGTYSTLKVQPAELEDSGVYFCASSWGVNTEAFFGQGTRLTVV.

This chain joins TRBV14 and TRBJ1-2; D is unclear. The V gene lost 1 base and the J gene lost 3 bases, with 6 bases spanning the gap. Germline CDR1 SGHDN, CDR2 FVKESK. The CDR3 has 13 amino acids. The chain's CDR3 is CASSQVVYYGYTF. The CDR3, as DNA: TGTGCCAGCAGCCAAGTAGTGTACTATGGCTACACCTTC.

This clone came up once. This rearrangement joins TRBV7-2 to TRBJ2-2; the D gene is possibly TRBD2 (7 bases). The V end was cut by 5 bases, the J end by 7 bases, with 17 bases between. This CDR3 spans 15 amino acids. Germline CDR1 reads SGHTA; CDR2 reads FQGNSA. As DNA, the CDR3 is TGTGCCAGCAGCCGAGGGGGGGCCCGGGGCGGGGAGCTGTTTTTT. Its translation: CASSRGGARGGELFF.

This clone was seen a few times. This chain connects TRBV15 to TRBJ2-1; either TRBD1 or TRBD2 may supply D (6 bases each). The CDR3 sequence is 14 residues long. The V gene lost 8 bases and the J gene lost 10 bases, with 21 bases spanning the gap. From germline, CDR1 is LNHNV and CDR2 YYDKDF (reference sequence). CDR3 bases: TGTGCCACCGGCCGGGACACGGGGGTAGTCGAGCAGTTCTTC. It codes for CATGRDTGVVEQFF.

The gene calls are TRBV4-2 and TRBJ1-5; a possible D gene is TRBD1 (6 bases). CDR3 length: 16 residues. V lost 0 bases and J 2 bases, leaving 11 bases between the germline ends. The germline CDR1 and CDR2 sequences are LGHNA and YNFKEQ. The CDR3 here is CASSQEARQGNQPQHF. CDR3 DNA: TGTGCCAGCAGCCAAGAAGCCAGACAGGGCAATCAGCCCCAGCATTTT.

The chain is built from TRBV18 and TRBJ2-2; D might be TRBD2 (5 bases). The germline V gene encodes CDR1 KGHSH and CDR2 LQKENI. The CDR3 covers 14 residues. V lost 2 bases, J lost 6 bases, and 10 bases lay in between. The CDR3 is CASSPGGNSGELFF. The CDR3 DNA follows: TGTGCCAGCTCACCAGGAGGTAACTCCGGGGAGCTGTTTTTT.

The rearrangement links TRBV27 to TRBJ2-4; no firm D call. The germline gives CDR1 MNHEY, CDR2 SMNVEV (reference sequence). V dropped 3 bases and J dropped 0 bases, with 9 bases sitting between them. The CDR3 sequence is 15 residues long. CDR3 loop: CASSFYPVAKNIQYF. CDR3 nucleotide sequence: TGTGCCAGCAGTTTCTACCCCGTAGCCAAAAACATTCAGTACTTC.

The CDR3 DNA reads TGTGCCAGCAGCTTGCGGGACACCCTACCCCTCCACTTT. Amino acid sequence: CASSLRDTLPLHF. J is TRBJ1-6 and V is TRBV5-6, with a possible D match to TRBD1 (6 bases). This CDR3 has 13 residues. The V end was cut by 1 base, the J end by 12 bases, with 11 bases between. CDR1 is SGHDT, CDR2 YYEEEE, per germline. The entire variable domain, with the rest obtained from reference TRBV5-6 and TRBJ1-6, is as follows: DAGVTQSPTHLIKTRGQQVTLRCSPKSGHDTVSWYQQALGQGPQFIFQYYEEEERQRGNFPDRFSGHQFPNYSSELNVNALLLGDSALYLCASSLRDTLPLHFGNGTRLTVT.

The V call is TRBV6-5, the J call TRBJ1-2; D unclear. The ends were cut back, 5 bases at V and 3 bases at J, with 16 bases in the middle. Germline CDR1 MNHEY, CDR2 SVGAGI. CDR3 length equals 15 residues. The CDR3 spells CASSPSTRTDYGYTF. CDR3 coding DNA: TGTGCCAGCAGTCCCTCGACCCGAACTGACTATGGCTACACCTTC.

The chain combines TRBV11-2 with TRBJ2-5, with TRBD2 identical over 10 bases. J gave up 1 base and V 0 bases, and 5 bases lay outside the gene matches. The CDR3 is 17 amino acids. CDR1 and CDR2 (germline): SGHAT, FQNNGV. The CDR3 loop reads CASSLDWTSGLQETQYF. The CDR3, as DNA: TGTGCCAGCAGCTTAGATTGGACTAGCGGCCTCCAAGAGACCCAGTACTTC.

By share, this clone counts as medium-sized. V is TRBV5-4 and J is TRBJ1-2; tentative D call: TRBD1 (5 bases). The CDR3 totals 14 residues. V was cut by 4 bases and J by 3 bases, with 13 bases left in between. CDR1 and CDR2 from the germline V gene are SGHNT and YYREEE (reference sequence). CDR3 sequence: CASSPRGGDYGYTF. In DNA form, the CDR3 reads TGTGCCAGCAGCCCCCGGGGGGGTGACTATGGCTACACCTTC.

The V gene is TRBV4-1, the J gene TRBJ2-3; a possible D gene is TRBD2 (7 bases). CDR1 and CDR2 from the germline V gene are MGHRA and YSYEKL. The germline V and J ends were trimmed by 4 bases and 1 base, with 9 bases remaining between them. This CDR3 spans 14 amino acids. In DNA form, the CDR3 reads TGCGCCAGCAGCCGAGGGGGGGGCACAGATACGCAGTATTTT. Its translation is CASSRGGGTDTQYF.

The CDR3 sequence is CASSGGVISGNTIYF. CDR3 DNA sequence: TGTGCCAGCAGTGGGGGGGTCATCTCTGGAAACACCATATATTTT. The J gene is TRBJ1-3, the V gene TRBV6-1, with a tentative D call TRBD1 (5 bases). CDR3 size: 15 residues. Trimming removed 4 bases from V and 0 bases from J, with 10 bases in between. Germline CDR1 is MNHNS and CDR2 is SASEGT.

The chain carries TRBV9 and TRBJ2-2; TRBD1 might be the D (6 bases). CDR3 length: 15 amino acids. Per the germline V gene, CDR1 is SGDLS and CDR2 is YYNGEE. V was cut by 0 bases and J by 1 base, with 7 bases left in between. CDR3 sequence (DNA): TGTGCCAGCAGCGTAGTGGGACAGAACACCGGGGAGCTGTTTTTT. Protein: CASSVVGQNTGELFF.